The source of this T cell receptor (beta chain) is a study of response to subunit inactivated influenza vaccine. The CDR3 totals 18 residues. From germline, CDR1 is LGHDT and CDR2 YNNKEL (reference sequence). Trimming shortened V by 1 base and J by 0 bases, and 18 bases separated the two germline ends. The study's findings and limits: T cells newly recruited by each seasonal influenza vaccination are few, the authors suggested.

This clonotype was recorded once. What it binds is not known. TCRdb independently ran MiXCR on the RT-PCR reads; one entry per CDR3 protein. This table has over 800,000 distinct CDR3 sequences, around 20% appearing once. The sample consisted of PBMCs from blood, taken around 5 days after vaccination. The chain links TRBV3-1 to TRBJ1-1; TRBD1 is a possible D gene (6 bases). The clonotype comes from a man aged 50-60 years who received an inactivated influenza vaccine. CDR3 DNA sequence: TGTGCCAGCAGCCAAGTGTTAAGGGGGGGGCGCATGAACACTGAAGCTTTCTTT. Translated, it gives CASSQVLRGGRMNTEAFF.